This T cell receptor (beta chain) was sequenced for a study of Graves' ophthalmopathy and Graves' hyperthyroidism. V was pared by 1 base and J by 0 bases, with 12 bases between. The CDR3 consists of 18 residues. Germline-derived CDR1 and CDR2 are KGHDR and SFDVKD. Amplification of TCR beta CDR3 regions used RNA transcripts. The authors performed first-round RT-PCR with HTBI primers and then a second-round multiplex PCR. TCRdb re-called the multiplex PCR reads with MiXCR, one entry per CDR3 protein. The sample records 560,000 or so distinct CDR3 sequences, roughly 39% being singletons. J is TRBJ2-6 and V is TRBV24-1; D is unclear. The sample was peripheral blood or thyroid tissue (not recorded which). This TCR was recovered from an adult man with Graves' hyperthyroidism. The CDR3 protein is CATSDFGRTSSGANVLTF. The CDR3 coding sequence is TGTGCCACCAGTGATTTCGGCAGGACCAGCTCTGGGGCCAACGTCCTGACTTTC.